The rows below give T cell receptor beta chains drawn from one sample of a study of cytomegalovirus exposure and HLA in healthy donors. TCRdb's copy holds only in-frame clones and misses some; the assay was immunoSEQ multiplex PCR. Of tens of thousands of clones listed, roughly 84% are singletons. The sequencing sample was made of PBMCs. The source of these receptors is a man aged 25-45 years in good health and CMV-seronegative. The CDR3 runs from the conserved cysteine through the conserved F or W. D genes are given only for firm matches. The size of a clone is reported for some rows only, either as once, few or many, or as a class for expanded clones.

clone_size,j_call,d_call,v_call,cdr3_aa,cdr3_nt
-,TRBJ2-7,TRBD1,TRBV11-3,CASSQGQGNYEQYF,TGTGCCAGCAGCCAGGGACAGGGGAACTACGAGCAGTACTTC
-,TRBJ1-5,TRBD1,TRBV2,CASSEVRDSYSNQPQHF,TGTGCCAGCAGTGAAGTAAGGGACAGCTATAGCAATCAGCCCCAGCATTTT
-,TRBJ2-2,-,TRBV5-1,CASSLEGGELFF,TGCGCCAGCAGCCTAGAAGGCGGGGAGCTGTTTTTT
few,TRBJ1-1,TRBD1,TRBV5-4,CASSTPGQGNTEAFF,TGTGCCAGCAGCACACCGGGACAGGGGAACACTGAAGCTTTCTTT
-,TRBJ2-5,TRBD2,TRBV14,CASSQGGLAWGTQYF,TGTGCCAGCAGCCAAGGCGGACTAGCCTGGGGGACCCAGTACTTC
-,TRBJ1-2,-,TRBV7-9,CASSLTDANYGYTF,TGTGCCAGCAGCTTGACTGACGCTAACTATGGCTACACCTTC
-,TRBJ1-1,-,TRBV29-1,CSVDKNTEAFF,TGCAGCGTTGACAAGAACACTGAAGCTTTCTTT
-,TRBJ1-2,-,TRBV7-2,CASSPRQAGNYGYTF,TGTGCCAGCAGCCCCCGACAGGCCGGTAACTATGGCTACACCTTC
-,TRBJ2-7,TRBD1,TRBV6-5,CASRLRDRGSYEQYF,TGTGCCAGCAGACTCCGGGACAGGGGATCCTACGAGCAGTACTTC
-,TRBJ1-3,TRBD1,TRBV7-8,CASSFSQTGGRTGNTIYF,TGTGCCAGCAGCTTTTCCCAGACAGGGGGAAGGACTGGAAACACCATATATTTT
-,TRBJ1-4,TRBD1,TRBV9,CASSARTGSRNEKLFF,TGTGCCAGCAGCGCAAGGACAGGGTCTAGGAATGAAAAACTGTTTTTT
few,TRBJ2-7,TRBD2,TRBV5-1,CASSRKITGTSGGFTYEQYF,TGCGCCAGCAGCCGGAAGATTACCGGGACTAGCGGGGGTTTTACCTACGAGCAGTACTTC
-,TRBJ1-1,-,TRBV7-3,CASSPSWGLATEAFF,TGTGCCAGCAGCCCCTCGTGGGGACTGGCCACTGAAGCTTTCTTT
-,TRBJ2-7,TRBD2,TRBV18,CASSLTTSGGTSYEQYF,TGTGCCAGCTCACTCACGACTAGCGGGGGGACTTCCTACGAGCAGTACTTC
-,TRBJ2-1,TRBD1,TRBV7-9,CASSFRQGRTDEQFF,TGTGCCAGCAGCTTCCGACAGGGAAGGACGGATGAGCAGTTCTTC
-,TRBJ1-3,TRBD1,TRBV5-8,CASSLVGTGPGNTIYF,TGTGCCAGCAGCTTGGTAGGGACAGGGCCTGGAAACACCATATATTTT